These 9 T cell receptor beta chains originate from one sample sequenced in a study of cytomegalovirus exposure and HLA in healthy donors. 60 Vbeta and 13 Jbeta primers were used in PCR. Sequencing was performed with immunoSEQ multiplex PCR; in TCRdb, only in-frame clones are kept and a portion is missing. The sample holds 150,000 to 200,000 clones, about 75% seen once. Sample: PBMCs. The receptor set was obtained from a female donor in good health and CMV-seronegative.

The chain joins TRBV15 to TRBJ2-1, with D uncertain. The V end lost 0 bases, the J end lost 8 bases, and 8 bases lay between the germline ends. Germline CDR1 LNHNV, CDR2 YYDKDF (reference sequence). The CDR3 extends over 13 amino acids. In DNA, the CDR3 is TGTGCCACCAGCAGAGAACCCTTAGATGAGCAGTTCTTC. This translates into CATSREPLDEQFF.

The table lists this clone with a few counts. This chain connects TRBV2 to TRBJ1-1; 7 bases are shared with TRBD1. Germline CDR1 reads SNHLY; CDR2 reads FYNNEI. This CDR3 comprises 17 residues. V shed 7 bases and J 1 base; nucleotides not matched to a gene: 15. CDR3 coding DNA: TGTGCCAGCATTTGGACAGGTCGGACTTCTCCGAACACTGAAGCTTTCTTT. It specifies CASIWTGRTSPNTEAFF.

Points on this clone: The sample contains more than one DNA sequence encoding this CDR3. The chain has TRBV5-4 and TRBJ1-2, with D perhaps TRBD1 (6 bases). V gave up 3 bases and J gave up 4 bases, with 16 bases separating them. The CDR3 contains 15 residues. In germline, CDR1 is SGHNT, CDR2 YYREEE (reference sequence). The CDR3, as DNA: TGTGCCAGCAGCTCCCCCAAGGACAGCCTCTATGGCTACACCTTC. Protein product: CASSSPKDSLYGYTF.

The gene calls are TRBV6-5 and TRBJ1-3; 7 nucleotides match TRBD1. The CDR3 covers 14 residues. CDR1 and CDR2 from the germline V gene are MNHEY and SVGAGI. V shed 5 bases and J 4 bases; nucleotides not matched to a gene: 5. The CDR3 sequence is CASSADRAGNTIYF. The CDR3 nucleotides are TGTGCCAGCAGTGCCGACAGGGCGGGAAACACCATATATTTT.

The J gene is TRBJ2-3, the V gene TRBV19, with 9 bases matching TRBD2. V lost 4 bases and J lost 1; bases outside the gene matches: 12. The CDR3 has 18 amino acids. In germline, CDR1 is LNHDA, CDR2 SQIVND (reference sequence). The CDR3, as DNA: TGTGCCAGTAGTACGAAGCCACGTCTAGCGGGGCGCACAGATACGCAGTATTTT. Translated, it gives CASSTKPRLAGRTDTQYF. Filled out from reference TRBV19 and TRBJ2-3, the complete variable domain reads DGGITQSPKYLFRKEGQNVTLSCEQNLNHDAMYWYRQDPGQGLRLIYYSQIVNDFQKGDIAEGYSVSREKKESFPLTVTSAQKNPTAFYLCASSTKPRLAGRTDTQYFGPGTRLTVL.

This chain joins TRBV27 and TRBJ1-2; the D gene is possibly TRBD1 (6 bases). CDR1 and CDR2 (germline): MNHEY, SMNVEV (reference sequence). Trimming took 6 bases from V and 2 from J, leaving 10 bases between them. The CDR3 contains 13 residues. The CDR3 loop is CASRFTGNYGYTF. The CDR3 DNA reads TGTGCCAGCAGGTTCACAGGGAACTATGGCTACACCTTC.

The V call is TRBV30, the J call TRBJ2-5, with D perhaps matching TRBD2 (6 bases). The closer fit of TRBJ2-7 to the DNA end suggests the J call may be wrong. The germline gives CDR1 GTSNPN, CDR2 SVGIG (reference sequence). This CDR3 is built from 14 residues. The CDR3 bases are TGTGCCTGGAGTAAGAGGGGAGGATCCTACGAGCAGTACTTC. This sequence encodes CAWSKRGGSYEQYF.

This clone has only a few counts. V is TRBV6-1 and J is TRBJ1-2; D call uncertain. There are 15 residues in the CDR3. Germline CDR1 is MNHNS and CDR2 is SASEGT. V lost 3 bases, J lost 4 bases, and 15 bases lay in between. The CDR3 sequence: CASSDGGFIGYGYTF. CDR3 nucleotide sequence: TGTGCCAGCAGTGATGGAGGGTTCATCGGCTATGGCTACACCTTC.

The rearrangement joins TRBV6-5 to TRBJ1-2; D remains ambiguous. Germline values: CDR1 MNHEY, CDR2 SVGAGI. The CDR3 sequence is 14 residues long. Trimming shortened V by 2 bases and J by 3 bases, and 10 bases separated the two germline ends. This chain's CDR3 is CASSYRLGYYGYTF. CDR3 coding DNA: TGTGCCAGCAGTTACAGACTAGGGTACTATGGCTACACCTTC.